These 6 T cell receptor beta chains were all obtained from the same sample, sequenced in a study of a mutant IDH1 vaccine in newly diagnosed glioma. Specified time point: week 11, during vaccination. Each vaccine dose was 300 ug of mutant IDH1 20-mer peptide, with topical imiquimod. The data were produced by immunoSEQ multiplex PCR, yet TCRdb's version contains in-frame clones alone and is incomplete. The profile shows about 110,000 clones, roughly 88% of them singletons. Antigens for these TCRs are unknown. This material consisted of PBMCs, taken from a glioma patient whose treatment included an IDH1 peptide vaccine. The receptors were sampled from a woman aged 50 to 65 with glioma.

The CDR3 coding sequence is TGCGCCAGCAGCTCTAGGACTAGCGATCCCTGGGATGAGCAGTTCTTC. Translated, it gives CASSSRTSDPWDEQFF. The chain combines TRBV4-1 with TRBJ2-1; 9 bases fit TRBD2. Germline lookup yields CDR1 MGHRA and CDR2 YSYEKL. The junction had 13 bases not matched to a gene; V was cut back by 5 bases and J by 8 bases. The CDR3 covers 16 residues.

V usage is TRBV7-2 and J usage is TRBJ2-2; 7 bases are a match to TRBD1. The V and J ends lost 6 bases and 6 bases, in that order; junction bases with no gene match: 4. Germline V lookup: CDR1 SGHTA, CDR2 FQGNSA. This CDR3 is 13 amino acids long. CDR3 protein: CASRFTGAGELFF. CDR3 coding DNA: TGTGCCAGCAGATTCACAGGGGCCGGGGAGCTGTTTTTT. The variable domain in full, completed from reference TRBV7-2 and TRBJ2-2, reads GAGVSQSPSNKVTEKGKDVELRCDPISGHTALYWYRQSLGQGLEFLIYFQGNSAPDKSGLPSDRFSAERTGGSVSTLTIQRTQQEDSAVYLCASRFTGAGELFFGEGSRLTVL.

This sequence joins TRBV5-1 and TRBJ1-1; tentative D call: TRBD1 (5 bases). Trimming cost V 0 bases and J 4 bases, with 13 bases left between them. CDR3 size: 15 residues. Germline V gene sequence: CDR1 SGHRS, CDR2 YFSETQ. CDR3 amino acids: CASSLASAGSTEAFF. The CDR3 nucleotides are TGCGCCAGCAGCTTGGCCTCGGCAGGGAGCACTGAAGCTTTCTTT.

This rearrangement joins TRBV5-1 to TRBJ2-2; D unclear. The V gene lost 0 bases and the J gene lost 0 bases, with 6 bases spanning the gap. The CDR3 loop spans 15 amino acids. Germline V lookup: CDR1 SGHRS, CDR2 YFSETQ. The CDR3 sequence is CASSLVVANTGELFF. The CDR3 nucleotides are TGCGCCAGCAGCTTGGTGGTCGCGAACACCGGGGAGCTGTTTTTT. The full variable domain, completed using reference TRBV5-1 and TRBJ2-2, is KAGVTQTPRYLIKTRGQQVTLSCSPISGHRSVSWYQQTPGQGLQFLFEYFSETQRNKGNFPGRFSGRQFSNSRSEMNVSTLELGDSALYLCASSLVVANTGELFFGEGSRLTVL.

This clone has a single count. The rearrangement uses TRBV28 and TRBJ2-3; D may be TRBD1 or TRBD2 (5 bases each). V lost 7 bases and J 2 bases, leaving 16 bases between the germline ends. The CDR3 consists of 15 residues. CDR1 is MDHEN and CDR2 is SYDVKM in the germline V gene. CDR3 nucleotide sequence: TGTGCCAGCACTCCTCGCAGGGAGTACACAGATACGCAGTATTTT. The encoded protein is CASTPRREYTDTQYF.

This chain joins TRBV19 and TRBJ2-1; D is unresolved. Germline loops: CDR1 LNHDA, CDR2 SQIVND (reference sequence). The CDR3 runs 14 residues. The V and J ends lost 7 bases and 10 bases respectively, with 20 bases between them. The CDR3 DNA reads as TGTGCCAGTACTCCCAAATCTTGGGTGGGCGAGCAGTTCTTC. This codes for CASTPKSWVGEQFF.